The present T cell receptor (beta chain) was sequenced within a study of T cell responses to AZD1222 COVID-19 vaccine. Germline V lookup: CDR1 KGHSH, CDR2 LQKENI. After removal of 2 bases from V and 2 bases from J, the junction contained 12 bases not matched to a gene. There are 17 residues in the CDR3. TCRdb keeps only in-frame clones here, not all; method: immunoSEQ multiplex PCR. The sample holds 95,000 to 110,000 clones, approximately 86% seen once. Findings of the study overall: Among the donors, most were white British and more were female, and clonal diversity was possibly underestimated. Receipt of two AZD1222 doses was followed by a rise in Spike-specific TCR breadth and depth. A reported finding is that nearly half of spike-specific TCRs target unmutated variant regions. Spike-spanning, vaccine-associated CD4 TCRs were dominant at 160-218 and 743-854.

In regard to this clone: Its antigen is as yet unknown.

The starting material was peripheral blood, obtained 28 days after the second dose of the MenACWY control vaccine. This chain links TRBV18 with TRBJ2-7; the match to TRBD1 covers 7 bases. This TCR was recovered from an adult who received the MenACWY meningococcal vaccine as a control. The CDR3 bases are TGTGCCAGCTCACCAAGCAAAGTATCCGGGACAGCCTACGAGCAGTACTTC. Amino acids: CASSPSKVSGTAYEQYF.